A single sample is the source of the 28 T cell receptor beta chains below, sequenced in a study of molecular identifiers for immune sequencing clone quantification. TCRdb independently ran MiXCR on the PCR reads; one entry per CDR3 protein. The sample yields under 600,000 distinct CDR3 sequences, about a fifth seen once. Input material: naive CD8+ T cells from blood, with Jurkat cell RNA spiked in. The subset is: FACS-sorted CD8+CD4-CCR7+CD45RA+ naive T cells. These receptors all stem from a human donor in good health. Some libraries in this study had Jurkat cell RNA spiked in.

This clonotype was observed at least ten times. The chain employs TRBV7-9 and TRBJ2-5, with TRBD1 as a possible D gene (6 bases). Trimming pared 6 bases from V and 4 bases from J, leaving 15 bases between. This CDR3 region has 14 residues. Germline CDR1 and CDR2: SEHNR and FQNEAQ (reference sequence). The CDR3 DNA reads TGTGCCAGCAGAATACAGGGTGAACGAGAGACCCAGTACTTC. Its protein product is CASRIQGERETQYF.

The chain is built from TRBV28 and TRBJ2-2; the match to TRBD1 covers 8 bases. V shed 8 bases, J shed 4 bases, and the junction held 3 bases outside the gene matches. The CDR3 spans 13 residues. Germline V lookup: CDR1 MDHEN, CDR2 SYDVKM. The CDR3 region has the DNA TGTGCCAGCCGGACAGGGTTCACCGGGGAGCTGTTTTTT. Amino acids: CASRTGFTGELFF.

This chain connects TRBV6-2 or TRBV6-3 to TRBJ2-7; tentative D call: TRBD2 (6 bases). The CDR3 consists of 13 residues. With 9 bases removed from V and 7 bases from J, the gap between germline ends came to 19 bases. CDR1 and CDR2 (germline): MNHEY, SVGEGT. In DNA form, the CDR3 reads TGTGCCAGTCAACAAACGGGACTGGAAGAGCAGTACTTC. Residues: CASQQTGLEEQYF.

In its sample, this clonotype was seen many times. The rearrangement links TRBV4-3 to TRBJ2-7; unclear D gene. The CDR3 extends over 15 amino acids. CDR1 and CDR2 (germline): LGHNA, YSLEER. Trimming removed 0 bases from V and 0 bases from J, with 9 bases in between. This CDR3 reads CASSQEKESSYEQYF. CDR3 DNA sequence: TGCGCCAGCAGCCAAGAGAAGGAAAGCTCCTACGAGCAGTACTTC.

This clonotype was detected ten times or more. The chain links TRBV10-3 to TRBJ1-1, with D possibly being TRBD1 (5 bases). CDR1 ENHRY and CDR2 SYGVKD come from the germline V gene. V was clipped by 9 bases and J by 2 bases, with 10 bases between them. This CDR3 region has 12 residues. The CDR3 DNA is TGTGCCATTGGTCGGGGCAACACTGAAGCTTTCTTT. It translates to CAIGRGNTEAFF.

Points on this clonotype: Its ends do not fully match the called genes, so a read error is possible. This sequence joins TRBV7-8 and TRBJ2-7; 9 nucleotides line up with TRBD1. Germline assignment: CDR1 SGHVS and CDR2 FQNEAQ. CDR3 length equals 15 residues. DNA of the CDR3: TGTGCCAGCAGCTCGGGGCGACAGGGGGGTTACGAGCAGGACTTC. This sequence encodes CASSSGRQGGYEQDF. Full variable domain (missing parts from reference TRBV7-8 and TRBJ2-7): GAGVSQSPRYKVAKRGQDVALRCDPISGHVSLFWYQQALGQGPEFLTYFQNEAQLDKSGLPSDRFFAERPEGSVSTLKIQRTQQEDSAVYLCASSSGRQGGYEQDFGPGTRLTVT.

Note on this clonotype: At one end the junction does not follow the germline gene, possibly because of a read error. The chain recombines TRBV20-1 with TRBJ2-5; D remains unclear. This CDR3 has 12 amino acids. Per germline, CDR1 DFQATT and CDR2 SNEGSKA (reference sequence). This CDR3 is CSVPGEEEAQYF. Written as DNA, the CDR3 is TGCAGTGTTCCCGGCGAGGAAGAGGCCCAGTACTTC.

Points on this clonotype: Being one base from a much bigger clone, this may be a read error. The rearrangement uses TRBV4-2 and TRBJ2-7; TRBD1 aligns across 8 bases. CDR1 is LGHNA and CDR2 is YNFKEQ in the germline V gene. The CDR3 runs to 13 residues. Trimming took 6 bases from V and 6 from J; bases not matched to a gene: 7. CDR3 bases: TGTGCCAGCAGGGGGACAGGTGCCTGCGAGCAGTACTTC. The encoded protein is CASRGTGACEQYF.

This clonotype was counted a few times. This chain links TRBV19 with TRBJ2-2, with TRBD2 matching 7 bases. V shed 5 bases, J shed 4 bases, and the junction held 10 bases outside the gene matches. Germline CDR1 LNHDA, CDR2 SQIVND (reference sequence). CDR3 length equals 16 residues. The CDR3 DNA reads TGTGCCAGTAGTCCGGGCGGGGGTCGGTCCACCGGGGAGCTGTTTTTT. Residues: CASSPGGGRSTGELFF.

This clonotype has a single count. This may be a read error, as it is one base from a much larger clone. The chain carries TRBV20-1 and TRBJ2-7; D is undetermined. Germline CDR1 is DFQATT and CDR2 is SNEGSKA (reference sequence). This CDR3 spans 12 amino acids. The CDR3: CSAPDWSYELYF. In nucleotides, the CDR3 is TGCAGTGCTCCCGACTGGTCCTACGAGCTGTACTTC.

The rearrangement joins TRBV3-1 to TRBJ2-7; D is perhaps TRBD2 (5 bases). The CDR3 has 13 amino acids. The V end lost 3 bases, the J end lost 7 bases, and 13 bases lay between the germline ends. Germline lookup yields CDR1 LGHDT and CDR2 YNNKEL (reference sequence). The CDR3 DNA follows: TGTGCCAGCAGCCACGGCAGGACGGGGGAGCAGTACTTC. Translating gives CASSHGRTGEQYF.

V gene TRBV7-9 combines with J gene TRBJ1-1, with D unresolved. The CDR3 is 15 amino acids. Trimming cost V 0 bases and J 3 bases, with 11 bases left between them. In germline, CDR1 is SEHNR, CDR2 FQNEAQ (reference sequence). CDR3 loop: CASSLAIGRDTEAFF. As DNA, the CDR3 is TGTGCCAGCAGCTTAGCGATTGGGAGAGACACTGAAGCTTTCTTT.

Ten or more counts support this clonotype. The chain carries TRBV12-3 or TRBV12-4 and TRBJ2-1, with 7 bases fitting TRBD2. The length of the CDR3 is 14 residues. V gave up 4 bases and J gave up 2 bases; unmatched junction bases: 2. In DNA form, the CDR3 reads TGTGCCAGCAGTTCGGGAGGCCCCTACAATGAGCAGTTCTTC. It yields the protein CASSSGGPYNEQFF.

A note on this clonotype: A much more abundant neighbour one base away suggests this may be a read error. This chain uses TRBV5-1 with TRBJ1-1; D call uncertain. CDR1 and CDR2 from the germline V gene are SGHRS and YFSETQ. The CDR3 length is 13 residues. Here the CDR3 reads CASGLIQNTEAFF. In nucleotides, the CDR3 is TGCGCCAGCGGCTTGATTCAGAACACTGAAGCTTTCTTT.

A remark on this clonotype: A much more abundant neighbour one base away suggests this may be a read error. The CDR3 sequence is CASSLVGTWASF. Here the CDR3 DNA reads TGTGCCAGCAGCTTAGTCGGGACTTGGGCGTCCTTC. This sequence joins TRBV7-2 and TRBJ2-1, with a weak D call TRBD2 (6 bases). The CDR3 is made up of 12 amino acids. Per germline, CDR1 SGHTA and CDR2 FQGNSA. The full variable domain, in which reference TRBV7-2 and TRBJ2-1 provide the parts outside the CDR3, is GAGVSQSPSNKVTEKGKDVELRCDPISGHTALYWYRQSLGQGLEFLIYFQGNSAPDKSGLPSDRFSAERTGGSVSTLTIQRTQQEDSAVYLCASSLVGTWASFGPGTRLTVL.

J is TRBJ2-7 and V is TRBV27; tentative D call: TRBD1 (6 bases). CDR3 length: 14 amino acids. The germline V gene encodes CDR1 MNHEY and CDR2 SMNVEV (reference sequence). Trimming took 0 bases from V and 4 from J, leaving 10 bases between them. CDR3 DNA: TGTGCCAGCAGTTTATCGGCTACAGGGTACGAGCAGTACTTC. Translating it yields CASSLSATGYEQYF.

This chain connects TRBV27 to TRBJ2-7, with 7 bases fitting TRBD2. The CDR3 is 14 residues long. The germline V gene encodes CDR1 MNHEY and CDR2 SMNVEV (reference sequence). Trimming took 6 bases from V and 2 from J; bases not matched to a gene: 7. In DNA form, the CDR3 reads TGTGCCAGCAGCTATAGCGGGTGGGCCTACGAGCAGTACTTC. Its protein is CASSYSGWAYEQYF.

This clonotype came up many times. The gene calls are TRBV12-3 or TRBV12-4 and TRBJ1-1; D not resolved. This CDR3 has 16 amino acids. Deletions cut 6 bases from V and 3 bases from J, with 20 bases between. CDR3 amino acids: CASSHLEERADTEAFF. The CDR3, as DNA: TGTGCCAGCAGCCATTTGGAAGAAAGGGCGGACACTGAAGCTTTCTTT.

This clonotype has ten or more counts. This chain links TRBV6-2 or TRBV6-3 with TRBJ2-2; no firm D call. The CDR3 runs 16 residues. Trimming took 1 base from V and 0 from J, leaving 9 bases between them. Germline V CDR1 and CDR2: MNHEY, SVGEGT. The DNA for the CDR3 is TGTGCCAGCAGTTACTATGCTAGATCGAACACCGGGGAGCTGTTTTTT. Residues: CASSYYARSNTGELFF.

This clonotype was recorded at least ten times. This chain joins TRBV25-1 and TRBJ2-3; maybe TRBD1 (5 bases). Germline loops: CDR1 MGHDK, CDR2 SYGVNS. The CDR3 has 14 amino acids. V was pared by 7 bases and J by 1 base, with 12 bases between. The CDR3 nucleotides read TGTGCCAGCAACGCAGGGCTGGGCACAGATACGCAGTATTTT. This translates into CASNAGLGTDTQYF.

Comments on this clonotype: In this CDR3 the conserved last residue, phenylalanine or tryptophan, is missing, so a read error is likely. This rearrangement joins TRBV6-5 to TRBJ1-1; TRBD1 is a possible D gene (6 bases). V was trimmed by 6 bases and J by 7 bases, leaving 18 bases between them. Germline CDR1 is MNHEY and CDR2 is SVGAGI. The CDR3 totals 14 residues. The CDR3 region is CASSSLTGPYEAFL. CDR3 coding DNA: TGTGCCAGCAGCTCCCTCACAGGGCCCTATGAAGCTTTCCTT.

This sequence joins TRBV5-8 and TRBJ2-5; the D call may be TRBD1 or TRBD2 (5 bases each). Trimming removed 6 bases from V and 2 bases from J, with 14 bases in between. The CDR3 is 14 residues long. CDR1 SGHTS and CDR2 YDEGEE come from the germline V gene. This CDR3 is CASTHGAAQETQYF. The CDR3 bases are TGTGCCAGCACCCACGGGGCCGCTCAAGAGACCCAGTACTTC.

The sample holds a few counts of this clonotype. V and J are TRBV7-9 and TRBJ1-1; perhaps TRBD1 as D (6 bases). The germline gives CDR1 SEHNR, CDR2 FQNEAQ (reference sequence). The CDR3 spans 17 residues. The ends were cut back, 5 bases at V and 2 bases at J, with 21 bases in the middle. CDR3 DNA sequence: TGTGCCAGCAGCGAACCCAGGGGCCGGGGTATAAACACTGAAGCTTTCTTT. Its protein product is CASSEPRGRGINTEAFF.

Comments on this clonotype: Just one base apart from a much larger clone, this may be a read error. The chain has TRBV7-2 and TRBJ2-7, with D hard to call. The CDR3 has 16 amino acids. CDR1 and CDR2 (germline): SGHTA, FQGNSA. Deletions cut 4 bases from V and 3 bases from J, with 19 bases between. CDR3 DNA: TGTGCCAGCAGCTCCAAGACTGGCCTTATCAACTACGAGCAGTACTTC. This sequence encodes CASSSKTGLINYEQYF.

This clonotype showed up just a few times. The rearrangement joins TRBV28 to TRBJ1-2; D remains ambiguous. Germline V gene sequence: CDR1 MDHEN, CDR2 SYDVKM. The V gene lost 6 bases and the J gene lost 4 bases, with 15 bases spanning the gap. The CDR3 length is 14 residues. CDR3 residues: CASSLSETFYGYTF. CDR3 DNA sequence: TGTGCCAGCAGCCTCAGTGAGACTTTCTATGGCTACACCTTC.

This chain joins TRBV4-3 and TRBJ2-3, with 8 bases matching TRBD2. J gave up 4 bases and V 0 bases, and 6 bases lay outside the gene matches. Germline CDR1 and CDR2: LGHNA and YSLEER. The CDR3 contains 16 residues. The DNA for the CDR3 is TGCGCCAGCAGCCAAGAAACTAGCGGCTCGGCAGATACGCAGTATTTT. Its translation is CASSQETSGSADTQYF.

The chain carries TRBV6-2 or TRBV6-3 and TRBJ1-5; TRBD1 might be the D (6 bases). The CDR3 runs to 16 residues. V lost 0 bases to trimming and J lost 9 bases, with 18 bases between them. Germline V CDR1 and CDR2: MNHEY, SVGEGT. CDR3 protein: CASSYSRYRDYLPQHF. The CDR3 DNA is TGTGCCAGCAGTTACTCGAGGTACAGGGACTATCTGCCCCAGCATTTT.

The chain recombines TRBV19 with TRBJ2-5; D is tentatively TRBD1 or TRBD2 (5 bases each). Per the germline V gene, CDR1 is LNHDA and CDR2 is SQIVND (reference sequence). The V end lost 3 bases, the J end lost 4 bases, and 18 bases lay between the germline ends. This CDR3 is built from 16 residues. CDR3 sequence: CASSIGVGEFGETQYF. The CDR3 DNA reads TGTGCCAGTAGTATTGGGGTAGGGGAGTTTGGAGAGACCCAGTACTTC.